The TCR beta chain under discussion was sequenced for a study of T cell responses to AZD1222 COVID-19 vaccine. Turning to the study itself: Combined were second doses at about 4 or about 12 weeks.

This clone was seen just once. The antigen is not known. Sequencing used immunoSEQ multiplex PCR; TCRdb keeps in-frame clones, though not all of them. The sample shows 140,000 to 150,000 clones, around 88% of them seen only once. Trimming stripped 5 bases from V and 0 bases from J, with 10 bases between. Germline V gene sequence: CDR1 LNHDA, CDR2 SQIVND (reference sequence). The CDR3 length is 14 residues. Study-wide results and caveats: As reported, nearly half of all spike-specific TCRs target variant regions that are unmutated. Two AZD1222 doses significantly raised spike-specific TCR breadth and depth over controls. There were vaccine-associated CD4 TCRs across spike, dominant at 160-218 and 743-854.

The V gene is TRBV19, the J gene TRBJ1-1, with a tentative D call TRBD1 (6 bases). The sample in question was peripheral blood, obtained on day 0 of AZD1222 vaccination. The TCR was taken from an adult in good health. The CDR3 sequence: CASSWDTMNTEAFF. CDR3 DNA: TGTGCCAGTAGTTGGGACACCATGAACACTGAAGCTTTCTTT. Full variable domain (rest looked up from reference TRBV19 and TRBJ1-1): DGGITQSPKYLFRKEGQNVTLSCEQNLNHDAMYWYRQDPGQGLRLIYYSQIVNDFQKGDIAEGYSVSREKKESFPLTVTSAQKNPTAFYLCASSWDTMNTEAFFGQGTRLTVV.